These 5 T cell receptor beta chains share one sample of origin, sequenced in a study of T cells in Graves' hyperthyroidism and ophthalmopathy. Amplification of TCR beta CDR3 regions used RNA as the template. When the TCR CDR3 underwent first-round RT-PCR, the HTBI primer set was used. TCRdb re-called the multiplex PCR reads with MiXCR, one entry per CDR3 protein. The sample lists almost 500,000 distinct CDR3 sequences; 22% were seen once. Material: blood. These receptors all come from a woman in her 70s with Graves' ophthalmopathy.

This rearrangement joins TRBV29-1 to TRBJ2-5; the D gene is possibly TRBD1 (5 bases). The CDR3 contains 12 residues. Germline CDR1 SQVTM, CDR2 ANQGSEA. The ends were cut back, 6 bases at V and 5 bases at J, with 13 bases in the middle. CDR3 DNA sequence: TGCAGCGTCGTAGGGGCAGTGGAGACCCAGTACTTC. Its protein product is CSVVGAVETQYF.

Points on this clonotype: A much larger clone differs by one base, so this may be a read error. The V gene is TRBV11-2, the J gene TRBJ2-1, with 10 bases aligning to TRBD2. This CDR3 has 16 amino acids. The germline V gene has CDR1 SGHAT and CDR2 FQNNGV. The CDR3 DNA follows: TGTGCCAGCAGCTTAGGGCGCGGGACTAGCGTCAATGAGCAGCTCTTC. Its protein is CASSLGRGTSVNEQLF.

The chain recombines TRBV6-1 with TRBJ1-6; unclear D gene. The germline V gene encodes CDR1 MNHNS and CDR2 SASEGT. The CDR3 is 16 residues long. V was pared by 5 bases and J by 5 bases, with 16 bases between. The CDR3 DNA sequence: TGTGCCAGCAGTAAACGGCTGGAGCAGAATAATTCACCCCTCCACTTT. Encoded protein: CASSKRLEQNNSPLHF.

The sample holds a few counts of this clonotype. The chain is built from TRBV10-2 and TRBJ2-5; tentatively, D is TRBD2 (5 bases). CDR1 and CDR2 (germline): WSHSY, SAAADI. V was cut by 0 bases and J by 5 bases, with 10 bases left in between. This CDR3 has 14 amino acids. The CDR3: CASSESGGSETQYF. The CDR3 coding sequence is TGCGCCAGCAGTGAGTCGGGCGGGTCGGAGACCCAGTACTTC.

This clonotype was detected ten times or more. CDR3: CASRSSGINTDTQYF. DNA for the CDR3: TGTGCCAGCAGATCCAGCGGGATCAACACAGATACGCAGTATTTT. The chain carries TRBV7-2 and TRBJ2-3, with TRBD2 matching over 7 bases. Per germline, CDR1 SGHTA and CDR2 FQGNSA. With 6 bases clipped from V and 2 bases from J, the junction kept 8 bases outside the gene matches. This CDR3 is built from 15 residues.